This entry lists 17 T cell receptor beta chains sequenced from one sample in a study of T cells in localized non-small cell lung cancer. Assay used: immunoSEQ multiplex PCR; TCRdb lists only in-frame clones, some missing. The sample holds tens of thousands of clones, 82% seen once. The input for sequencing was peripheral blood, taken before any cancer treatment. The source is a male donor aged 60 or older with stage III squamous cell lung carcinoma.

The J gene is TRBJ1-5, the V gene TRBV5-6; D call uncertain. This CDR3 is 15 amino acids long. Trimming removed 2 bases at V and 2 bases at J, with 11 bases between. Germline V lookup: CDR1 SGHDT, CDR2 YYEEEE. The CDR3 DNA is TGTGCCAGCAGCTTAGGTAGGGAGGGCAATCAGCCCCAGCATTTT. It encodes CASSLGREGNQPQHF.

This sequence joins TRBV30 and TRBJ1-6; TRBD1 is a possible D gene (5 bases). Germline V CDR1 and CDR2: GTSNPN, SVGIG (reference sequence). The CDR3 is 14 amino acids. Between the trimmed V and J ends, which lost 4 bases and 5 bases, there was a span of 12 bases. The CDR3 DNA follows: TGTGCCTGGAACCGGGGACTTGATAATTCACCCCTCCACTTT. Translation gives CAWNRGLDNSPLHF.

This chain joins TRBV19 and TRBJ1-5; D perhaps matches TRBD1 (6 bases). CDR1 is LNHDA and CDR2 is SQIVND in the germline V gene (reference sequence). The V and J ends lost 5 bases and 7 bases respectively, with 18 bases between them. CDR3 length: 15 amino acids. The CDR3 region is CASSSRTAIGQPQHF. In nucleotides, the CDR3 is TGTGCCAGTAGTTCCCGGACAGCGATAGGACAGCCCCAGCATTTT.

The chain couples TRBV6-6 to TRBJ1-1; D gene unclear. Germline V lookup: CDR1 MNHNY, CDR2 SVGAGI (reference sequence). The V and J ends lost 4 bases and 11 bases respectively, with 11 bases between them. The CDR3 has 11 amino acids. The CDR3 here is CASSSGVKAFF. The DNA for the CDR3 is TGTGCCAGCAGTTCCGGGGTGAAGGCTTTCTTT.

The chain employs TRBV11-2 and TRBJ2-2; D ambiguous. Germline assignment: CDR1 SGHAT and CDR2 FQNNGV. The CDR3 loop spans 13 amino acids. Trimming shortened V by 3 bases and J by 6 bases, and 8 bases separated the two germline ends. The CDR3 DNA sequence: TGTGCCAGCAGCTTTCGCGACGCCGGGGAGCTGTTTTTT. This encodes CASSFRDAGELFF. Full variable domain (remainder filled in from reference TRBV11-2 and TRBJ2-2): EAGVAQSPRYKIIEKRQSVAFWCNPISGHATLYWYQQILGQGPKLLIQFQNNGVVDDSQLPKDRFSAERLKGVDSTLKIQPAKLEDSAVYLCASSFRDAGELFFGEGSRLTVL.

This clone was seen only once. CDR3 protein: CAGFWGLAGDPDTQYF. In DNA, the CDR3 is TGTGCCGGTTTCTGGGGACTAGCGGGAGATCCAGATACGCAGTATTTT. The V call is TRBV19, the J call TRBJ2-3; 14 nucleotides match TRBD2. After removal of 11 bases from V and 4 bases from J, the junction contained 11 bases not matched to a gene. The CDR3 contains 16 residues. Looked up from germline, CDR1 is LNHDA and CDR2 is SQIVND (reference sequence).

This clone was found a few times. The sample contains more than one DNA sequence encoding this CDR3. The V and J genes are TRBV5-1 and TRBJ2-1; 8 bases agree with TRBD2. The germline V gene has CDR1 SGHRS and CDR2 YFSETQ. V lost 2 bases and J lost 3; bases outside the gene matches: 4. The CDR3 runs 15 residues. The CDR3 DNA reads as TGCGCCAGCAGCTTAACCGGGACTAGCTACAATGAGCAGTTCTTC. It is translated as CASSLTGTSYNEQFF.

The chain combines TRBV12-5 with TRBJ2-5; TRBD1 is a possible D gene (5 bases). CDR3 size: 11 residues. The germline V gene encodes CDR1 LGHNT and CDR2 FRNRAP. Trimming cost V 8 bases and J 5 bases, with 9 bases left between them. CDR3: CASSKGETQYF. The CDR3, as DNA: TGTGCTAGTTCCAAGGGGGAGACCCAGTACTTC.

The chain is built from TRBV6-1 and TRBJ1-5; unclear D gene. V lost 1 base and J 2 bases, leaving 9 bases between the germline ends. CDR3 length: 15 amino acids. CDR1 is MNHNS, CDR2 SASEGT, per germline. The CDR3: CASSEVVGGNQPQHF. The CDR3 coding sequence is TGTGCCAGCAGTGAAGTTGTGGGCGGCAATCAGCCCCAGCATTTT.

This clone was seen a handful of times. The CDR3 DNA reads TGTGCCAGCAGCTTCGTAGGACAACAAGAGACCCAGTACTTC. It translates to CASSFVGQQETQYF. V and J are TRBV7-9 and TRBJ2-5; TRBD1 is a possible D gene (5 bases). V lost 3 bases and J 2 bases, leaving 10 bases between the germline ends. The CDR3 spans 14 residues. Germline CDR1 SEHNR, CDR2 FQNEAQ (reference sequence).

The chain has TRBV5-8 and TRBJ1-3; D not resolved. The CDR3 spans 14 residues. CDR1 is SGHTS and CDR2 is YDEGEE in the germline V gene. Trimming pared 0 bases from V and 8 bases from J, leaving 12 bases between. The DNA for the CDR3 is TGTGCCAGCAGCTTGGGGACGCGGAGGGACACCATATATTTT. Amino acid sequence: CASSLGTRRDTIYF.

V is TRBV6-5 and J is TRBJ1-5; 7 positions agree with TRBD1. The CDR3 extends over 13 amino acids. V lost 5 bases, J lost 7 bases, and 5 bases stayed unmatched. CDR1 is MNHEY and CDR2 is SVGAGI in the germline V gene. The CDR3 nucleotides read TGTGCCAGCAGTCGACAGGGCGGGCAGCCCCAGCATTTT. As protein: CASSRQGGQPQHF.

The V call is TRBV7-9, the J call TRBJ2-7; maybe TRBD1 (5 bases). V lost 5 bases, J lost 7 bases, and 18 bases lay in between. Germline lookup yields CDR1 SEHNR and CDR2 FQNEAQ (reference sequence). The CDR3 is 14 residues long. In DNA form, the CDR3 reads TGTGCCAGCAGCATTCAGGGCCTCTTAGGGGAGCAGTACTTC. It codes for CASSIQGLLGEQYF.

J is TRBJ2-1 and V is TRBV29-1; 10 bases fit TRBD1. Germline V gene lookup returns CDR1 SQVTM and CDR2 ANQGSEA. Trimming cost V 6 bases and J 8 bases; bases outside gene matches: 7. This CDR3 spans 13 amino acids. The CDR3 sequence: CSVPGQGIDEQFF. The CDR3 bases are TGCAGCGTACCGGGACAGGGGATAGATGAGCAGTTCTTC.

This clone was observed once. The rearrangement uses TRBV5-1 and TRBJ1-3, with D possibly matching TRBD1 (6 bases). The CDR3 runs 16 residues. The germline V and J ends were trimmed by 1 base and 0 bases, with 11 bases remaining between them. From germline, CDR1 is SGHRS and CDR2 YFSETQ. CDR3 sequence: CASSLRGPFSGNTIYF. DNA of the CDR3: TGCGCCAGCAGCTTGCGGGGGCCCTTCTCTGGAAACACCATATATTTT.

The chain recombines TRBV19 with TRBJ1-5; tentatively, D is TRBD1 (6 bases). CDR3 length: 14 amino acids. Germline V gene data show CDR1 as LNHDA and CDR2 as SQIVND (reference sequence). V lost 11 bases, J lost 4 bases, and 18 bases lay in between. The CDR3 spells CASGEPTGNQPQHF. In DNA form, the CDR3 reads TGTGCCTCAGGGGAGCCAACGGGGAATCAGCCCCAGCATTTT.

The chain links TRBV2 to TRBJ2-1; 8 positions agree with TRBD1. Germline values: CDR1 SNHLY, CDR2 FYNNEI. The CDR3 loop spans 14 amino acids. After removal of 4 bases from V and 7 bases from J, the junction contained 6 bases not matched to a gene. In DNA, the CDR3 is TGTGCCAGCAGTGGACAGGGGATGGGGAATGAGCAGTTCTTC. Residues: CASSGQGMGNEQFF.